Below, 20 T cell receptor beta chains from the same sample are listed, as sequenced in a study of cytomegalovirus exposure and HLA in healthy donors (dated 2017 in TCRdb). The library was built by means of the immunoSEQ multiplex PCR assay. The multiplex PCR relied on a mix of 60 forward primers for TCR Vbeta segments and 13 reverse primers for TCR Jbeta segments. TCRdb holds this immuneACCESS table with in-frame rearrangements only. Some clones are missing; in checked studies, unresolved V genes explain under half, and the rest has no known cause. Within this sample are over 100,000 clones, with 69% of them counted one time only. Clones ranked in the top ten supply under 6.5% of the sample. Material: PBMCs. The receptors come from a woman aged 70-85 years in good health and CMV-seropositive.

V is TRBV6-6 and J is TRBJ1-5; D call uncertain. V lost 5 bases to trimming and J lost 3 bases, with 11 bases between them. The CDR3 runs to 14 residues. The germline gives CDR1 MNHNY, CDR2 SVGAGI (reference sequence). Written as DNA, the CDR3 is TGTGCCAGCAGTACCGGGAGGACCAATCAGCCCCAGCATTTT. This gives the protein CASSTGRTNQPQHF.

CDR3 in amino acids: CASSQDWVIGGAAIAKNIQYF. The CDR3 bases are TGTGCCAGCAGCCAAGATTGGGTCATTGGCGGGGCAGCTATAGCCAAAAACATTCAGTACTTC. This chain links TRBV4-2 with TRBJ2-4; TRBD2 is a possible D gene (6 bases). CDR1 LGHNA and CDR2 YNFKEQ come from the germline V gene. V gave up 0 bases and J gave up 0 bases, with 24 bases separating them. CDR3 length: 21 residues.

V and J are TRBV14 and TRBJ1-2; TRBD1 aligns across 8 bases. This CDR3 region has 15 residues. Germline-derived CDR1 and CDR2 are SGHDN and FVKESK. Germline trimming cut 5 bases from V and 4 bases from J; bases unmatched to any gene: 9. The CDR3 nucleotides read TGTGCCAGCAGCGCTGCGACAGGGGCAATCTATGGCTACACCTTC. The encoded protein is CASSAATGAIYGYTF.

J is TRBJ1-2 and V is TRBV29-1; 7 bases line up with TRBD1. This CDR3 has 12 residues. From germline, CDR1 is SQVTM and CDR2 ANQGSEA. V was pared by 4 bases and J by 5 bases, with 4 bases of the junction left unmatched. CDR3 sequence (DNA): TGCAGCGTTGGGGACAGTCAATATGGCTACACCTTC. Amino acid sequence: CSVGDSQYGYTF. Complete variable domain (other parts from reference TRBV29-1 and TRBJ1-2): SAVISQKPSRDICQRGTSLTIQCQVDSQVTMMFWYRQQPGQSLTLIATANQGSEATYESGFVIDKFPISRPNLTFSTLTVSNMSPEDSSIYLCSVGDSQYGYTFGSGTRLTVV.

The V gene is TRBV5-4, the J gene TRBJ1-3; D is perhaps TRBD1 (6 bases). Germline V gene sequence: CDR1 SGHNT, CDR2 YYREEE (reference sequence). The ends were cut back, 5 bases at V and 2 bases at J, with 11 bases in the middle. The CDR3 sequence is 14 residues long. For the CDR3, the DNA is TGTGCCAGCAGTTCTACAGGGCCTGGAAACACCATATATTTT. This encodes CASSSTGPGNTIYF.

The rearrangement joins TRBV19 to TRBJ2-5, with 11 positions matching TRBD2. Germline V gene sequence: CDR1 LNHDA, CDR2 SQIVND (reference sequence). The CDR3 runs 15 residues. With 5 bases clipped from V and 9 bases from J, the junction kept 11 bases outside the gene matches. CDR3 region: CASSPPTTSGGAQYF. The CDR3 DNA is TGTGCCAGTAGTCCACCCACCACTAGCGGGGGCGCCCAGTACTTC.

The chain joins TRBV5-8 to TRBJ1-1; perhaps TRBD1 as D (5 bases). Germline V gives CDR1 SGHTS, CDR2 YDEGEE. The CDR3 loop spans 14 amino acids. The V gene lost 4 bases and the J gene lost 2 bases, with 12 bases spanning the gap. The CDR3 sequence: CASSRSQGNTEAFF. CDR3 nucleotide sequence: TGTGCCAGCAGCAGATCCCAGGGAAACACTGAAGCTTTCTTT.

This clone showed up just a few times. CDR3 amino acids: CASSYSIFSVNTEAFF. The CDR3, as DNA: TGTGCCAGCAGTTACTCGATCTTTTCAGTGAACACTGAAGCTTTCTTT. J is TRBJ1-1 and V is TRBV6-5; D is undetermined. CDR1 and CDR2 from the germline V gene are MNHEY and SVGAGI. Trimming removed 0 bases at V and 0 bases at J, with 11 bases between. The length of the CDR3 is 16 residues.

This chain connects TRBV19 to TRBJ2-1; 7 bases fit TRBD2. The CDR3 totals 14 residues. Germline V lookup: CDR1 LNHDA, CDR2 SQIVND (reference sequence). J gave up 4 bases and V 2 bases, and 2 bases lay outside the gene matches. DNA for the CDR3: TGTGCCAGTAGTATACTAGCGGTGTACAATGAGCAGTTCTTC. This gives the protein CASSILAVYNEQFF.

This chain uses TRBV2 with TRBJ2-2, with TRBD1 identical over 7 bases. The V gene end was trimmed by 7 bases and the J gene end by 3 bases; junction bases not matched to a gene: 2. Germline lookup yields CDR1 SNHLY and CDR2 FYNNEI. The CDR3 runs to 13 residues. CDR3 protein: CASKGGDTGELFF. Written as DNA, the CDR3 is TGTGCCAGCAAAGGGGGCGACACCGGGGAGCTGTTTTTT.

The chain carries TRBV18 and TRBJ2-7; 11 nucleotides match TRBD1. The CDR3 covers 15 residues. Germline CDR1 KGHSH, CDR2 LQKENI. With 2 bases clipped from V and 0 bases from J, the junction kept 0 bases outside the gene matches. Here the CDR3 reads CASSPGTGGSYEQYF. CDR3 in DNA: TGTGCCAGCTCACCAGGGACAGGGGGCTCCTACGAGCAGTACTTC.

The V gene is TRBV7-8, the J gene TRBJ2-2; 9 bases match TRBD1. Germline V gene lookup returns CDR1 SGHVS and CDR2 FQNEAQ. The J segment lost 4 bases and the V segment lost 1 base, leaving 4 bases of the junction unmatched. The length of the CDR3 is 16 residues. CDR3: CASSLDHRGRTGELFF. The CDR3 DNA sequence: TGTGCCAGCAGCTTAGACCACAGGGGGCGCACCGGGGAGCTGTTTTTT.

V and J are TRBV5-1 and TRBJ1-5, with 9 nucleotides matching TRBD1. The germline gives CDR1 SGHRS, CDR2 YFSETQ. This CDR3 has 14 residues. V shed 0 bases, J shed 6 bases, and the junction held 1 base outside the gene matches. CDR3 coding DNA: TGCGCCAGCAGCTTGGGACAGGGGGGTCAGCCCCAGCATTTT. Its translation is CASSLGQGGQPQHF.

The J gene is TRBJ2-7, the V gene TRBV5-1; 15 bases match TRBD2. The CDR3 runs 17 residues. Germline V CDR1 and CDR2: SGHRS, YFSETQ. V lost 4 bases and J lost 4; bases outside the gene matches: 9. Written as DNA, the CDR3 is TGCGCCAGCAGCGCGATCCCGGGACTAGCGGGGGGTTACGAGCAGTACTTC. It yields the protein CASSAIPGLAGGYEQYF.

The chain joins TRBV7-9 to TRBJ1-4; D gene uncertain. The V and J ends lost 3 bases and 8 bases respectively, with 10 bases between them. This CDR3 comprises 13 residues. The V gene's germline CDR1 is SEHNR and CDR2 FQNEAQ (reference sequence). The CDR3 bases are TGTGCCAGCAGCTTGGAGACCGGGGAAAAACTGTTTTTT. Encoded protein: CASSLETGEKLFF. The whole variable domain, remainder taken from reference TRBV7-9 and TRBJ1-4, is DTGVSQNPRHKITKRGQNVTFRCDPISEHNRLYWYRQTLGQGPEFLTYFQNEAQLEKSRLLSDRFSAERPKGSFSTLEIQRTEQGDSAMYLCASSLETGEKLFFGSGTQLSVL.

The chain combines TRBV5-4 with TRBJ1-1, with TRBD1 matching over 10 bases. Germline V lookup: CDR1 SGHNT, CDR2 YYREEE (reference sequence). The CDR3 runs 15 residues. V shed 0 bases and J 7 bases; nucleotides not matched to a gene: 6. DNA for the CDR3: TGTGCCAGCAGCTTGGATGACAGGGGGCGTATTGAAGCTTTCTTT. Its translation: CASSLDDRGRIEAFF.

The rearrangement joins TRBV18 to TRBJ2-7; D not certain. Germline loops: CDR1 KGHSH, CDR2 LQKENI. V was pared by 2 bases and J by 0 bases, with 5 bases between. The CDR3 extends over 13 amino acids. The CDR3 bases are TGTGCCAGCTCACCATTGGCCTCCTACGAGCAGTACTTC. Translated, it gives CASSPLASYEQYF. The full variable domain, completed using reference TRBV18 and TRBJ2-7, is NAGVMQNPRHLVRRRGQEARLRCSPMKGHSHVYWYRQLPEEGLKFMVYLQKENIIDESGMPKERFSAEFPKEGPSILRIQQVVRGDSAAYFCASSPLASYEQYFGPGTRLTVT.

V is TRBV30 and J is TRBJ1-5; 10 nucleotides match TRBD1. Germline-derived CDR1 and CDR2 are GTSNPN and SVGIG (reference sequence). The CDR3 sequence is 15 residues long. J lost 5 bases, V lost 3 bases, and 7 bases had no gene match. CDR3 in DNA: TGTGCCTGGAGGTCGGGACAGGGGAATTATCAGCCCCAGCATTTT. Encoded protein: CAWRSGQGNYQPQHF.

The chain carries TRBV30 and TRBJ1-1; D is uncertain. Germline CDR1 is GTSNPN and CDR2 is SVGIG (reference sequence). CDR3 length: 13 amino acids. Trimming shortened V by 2 bases and J by 6 bases, and 13 bases separated the two germline ends. CDR3 sequence: CAWSTNGGAEAFF. The DNA for the CDR3 is TGTGCCTGGAGTACTAATGGCGGGGCTGAAGCTTTCTTT.

Only a few counts were recorded for this clone. V and J are TRBV6-1 and TRBJ1-4; 8 nucleotides line up with TRBD1. The CDR3 covers 13 residues. CDR1 and CDR2 from the germline V gene are MNHNS and SASEGT. V was clipped by 8 bases and J by 5 bases; unmatched bases: 4. The CDR3 reads CASRTGSNEKLFF. The CDR3 DNA follows: TGTGCCAGCCGGACAGGGAGCAATGAAAAACTGTTTTTT.